The rows below give T cell receptor beta chains drawn from one sample of a study of cytomegalovirus exposure and HLA in healthy donors. Produced via immunoSEQ multiplex PCR; TCRdb's table is partial and in-frame only. The data hold roughly 97,000 clones, with around 72% observed a single time. The sample taken for sequencing was PBMCs. All receptors come from a man aged 40-55 years in good health and CMV-seronegative. CDR3s leave out the opening cysteine and the closing phenylalanine or tryptophan.

CDR3aa: SGTTGGWDGYT; v_gene: TRBV29-1; j_gene: TRBJ1-2
CDR3aa: ASSLDNGFLGYT; v_gene: TRBV11-2; j_gene: TRBJ1-2
CDR3aa: ASSVLRGGENEQY; v_gene: TRBV7-2; j_gene: TRBJ2-7
CDR3aa: ASSSQGAAYEQY; v_gene: TRBV2; j_gene: TRBJ2-7
CDR3aa: ASSCGTSGVWSSSTDTQY; v_gene: TRBV12-1; j_gene: TRBJ2-3
CDR3aa: ASSLSPGSSYNEQF; v_gene: TRBV27; j_gene: TRBJ2-1
CDR3aa: ASSAPGADTQY; v_gene: TRBV10-2; j_gene: TRBJ2-3
CDR3aa: ASSSDSFQETQY; v_gene: TRBV5-4; j_gene: TRBJ2-5
CDR3aa: AISGLSNTDTQY; v_gene: TRBV10-3; j_gene: TRBJ2-3
CDR3aa: ASSFVGGTTEAF; v_gene: TRBV11-2; j_gene: TRBJ1-1
CDR3aa: ASSLRQGGTDTQY; v_gene: TRBV2; j_gene: TRBJ2-3
CDR3aa: ASRGLWTGGYEQY; v_gene: TRBV6-1; j_gene: TRBJ2-7
CDR3aa: ASSIWTGGGYT; v_gene: TRBV7-9; j_gene: TRBJ1-2
CDR3aa: ASSQQGMNTEAF; v_gene: TRBV7-2; j_gene: TRBJ1-1
CDR3aa: ASSDPGGDNSPLH; v_gene: TRBV10-1; j_gene: TRBJ1-6
CDR3aa: AWKATGVNTEAF; v_gene: TRBV30; j_gene: TRBJ1-1
CDR3aa: ASGFRGLNEKLF; v_gene: TRBV12-5; j_gene: TRBJ1-4
CDR3aa: ASRPSSSYNSPLH; v_gene: TRBV7-9; j_gene: TRBJ1-6
CDR3aa: ASSLRGLKLF; v_gene: TRBV28; j_gene: TRBJ1-4
CDR3aa: ASSYWYRGGTEAF; v_gene: TRBV6-5; j_gene: TRBJ1-1
CDR3aa: ASSLSQGRADTQY; v_gene: TRBV5-1; j_gene: TRBJ2-3
CDR3aa: ASSPPSQGDTEAF; v_gene: TRBV18; j_gene: TRBJ1-1
CDR3aa: ASSASGETVEAF; v_gene: TRBV19; j_gene: TRBJ1-1
CDR3aa: ASSFLPRGGGETQY; v_gene: TRBV7-2; j_gene: TRBJ2-5
CDR3aa: ASSRGQLNTEAF; v_gene: TRBV27; j_gene: TRBJ1-1
CDR3aa: ASSYWTGNEKLF; v_gene: TRBV6-5; j_gene: TRBJ1-4
CDR3aa: ASSPAGLTDTQY; v_gene: TRBV27; j_gene: TRBJ2-3
CDR3aa: ASSLQGTNTEAF; v_gene: TRBV28; j_gene: TRBJ1-1
CDR3aa: ASSSDRANTEAF; v_gene: TRBV28; j_gene: TRBJ1-1
CDR3aa: ASSRWDSPSYGYT; v_gene: TRBV7-9; j_gene: TRBJ1-2
CDR3aa: ASSSRLVEETQY; v_gene: TRBV5-6; j_gene: TRBJ2-5
CDR3aa: ASSPTGFRGDGYT; v_gene: TRBV7-2; j_gene: TRBJ1-2
CDR3aa: ASSMGGSAAGAQY; v_gene: TRBV19; j_gene: TRBJ2-5
CDR3aa: AISLNNQPQH; v_gene: TRBV10-3; j_gene: TRBJ1-5
CDR3aa: ASSQDLDSGGTKTQY; v_gene: TRBV4-1; j_gene: TRBJ2-5
CDR3aa: ASSQDSRQGNTGELF; v_gene: TRBV7-2; j_gene: TRBJ2-2
CDR3aa: ASKGQSNQPQH; v_gene: TRBV2; j_gene: TRBJ1-5
CDR3aa: ASSLGEYEQY; v_gene: TRBV7-9; j_gene: TRBJ2-7
CDR3aa: AWSGGPNGQPQH; v_gene: TRBV30; j_gene: TRBJ1-5
CDR3aa: SVKPGQIYEQY; v_gene: TRBV29-1; j_gene: TRBJ2-7
CDR3aa: ASSQDVAGLFSDTQY; v_gene: TRBV4-3; j_gene: TRBJ2-3
CDR3aa: ASRRDTAKPSNYGYT; v_gene: TRBV7-8; j_gene: TRBJ1-2
CDR3aa: ATSRPDRAEKLF; v_gene: TRBV15; j_gene: TRBJ1-4
CDR3aa: ASSPGEDRAITY; v_gene: TRBV21-1; j_gene: TRBJ2-5
CDR3aa: ASSYNGGINEAF; v_gene: TRBV7-2; j_gene: TRBJ1-1
CDR3aa: ASSFSQGGIETQY; v_gene: TRBV5-1; j_gene: TRBJ2-5
CDR3aa: ASSFGSSGGQETQY; v_gene: TRBV11-2; j_gene: TRBJ2-5
CDR3aa: ASSLIPGQGPQH; v_gene: TRBV5-1; j_gene: TRBJ1-5
CDR3aa: ASSLGQGNYGYT; v_gene: TRBV4-3; j_gene: TRBJ1-2
CDR3aa: ASAQEAHRGTTRYHTEAF; v_gene: TRBV12-5; j_gene: TRBJ1-1
CDR3aa: ASSPRGSEQY; v_gene: TRBV7-9; j_gene: TRBJ2-7
CDR3aa: ASSQYDSTYEQY; v_gene: TRBV7-9; j_gene: TRBJ2-7
CDR3aa: ASSQDPDSRVAEAF; v_gene: TRBV4-1; j_gene: TRBJ1-1
CDR3aa: ASSPRVNTEAF; v_gene: TRBV7-9; j_gene: TRBJ1-1
CDR3aa: ASSLSDYGYT; v_gene: TRBV28; j_gene: TRBJ1-2
CDR3aa: ASLQERGEQY; v_gene: TRBV2; j_gene: TRBJ2-7
CDR3aa: ASSLDSRGPRGGVTDTQY; v_gene: TRBV13; j_gene: TRBJ2-3
CDR3aa: ASSRRGARSYEQY; v_gene: TRBV6-5; j_gene: TRBJ2-7
CDR3aa: ASSQGKDRGNEKLF; v_gene: TRBV4-2; j_gene: TRBJ1-4
CDR3aa: ASSEGAGGQPQH; v_gene: TRBV6-1; j_gene: TRBJ1-5